This TCR beta chain derives from a study of blood T cell repertoires in COVID-19. Across the study: T cells, B-cell-depleted T cells, or PBMCs supplied cDNA or gDNA.

In the original workflow: Using reference gene primer amplification, nucleated cell counts were estimated. Profiled with immunoSEQ multiplex PCR; TCRdb holds only in-frame clones, not every one. D and trimming were read from the DNA, whereas the V and J calls and clone size are those reported in that table. The table has 65,000 to 75,000 clones, about 83% seen once. This CDR3 region has 15 residues. Germline loops: CDR1 SGHAT, CDR2 FQNNGV. Trimming took off 4 bases at V and 9 bases at J, with 19 bases between the two ends. The specimen sequenced was peripheral blood. This chain joins TRBV11-2 and TRBJ2-1; a possible D gene is TRBD2 (7 bases). This sequence was found in an elderly man with acute or convalescent COVID-19. The CDR3 coding sequence is TGTGCCAGCAGCTGGGGACGGGGGGCCTCGGGTGAGCAGTTCTTC. Protein product: CASSWGRGASGEQFF.